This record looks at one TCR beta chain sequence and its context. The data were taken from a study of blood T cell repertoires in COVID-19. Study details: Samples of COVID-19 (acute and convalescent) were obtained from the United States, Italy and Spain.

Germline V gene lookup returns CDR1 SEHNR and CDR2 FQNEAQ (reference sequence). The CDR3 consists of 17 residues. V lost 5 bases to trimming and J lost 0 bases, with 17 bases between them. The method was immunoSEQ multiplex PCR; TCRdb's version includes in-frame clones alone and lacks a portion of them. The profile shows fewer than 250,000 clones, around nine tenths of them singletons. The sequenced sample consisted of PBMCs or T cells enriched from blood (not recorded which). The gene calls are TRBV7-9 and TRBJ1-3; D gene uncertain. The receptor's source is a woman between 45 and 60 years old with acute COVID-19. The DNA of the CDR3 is TGTGCCAGCAGCGGAGGGAAGTTGGGAACCTCTGGAAACACCATATATTTT. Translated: CASSGGKLGTSGNTIYF.